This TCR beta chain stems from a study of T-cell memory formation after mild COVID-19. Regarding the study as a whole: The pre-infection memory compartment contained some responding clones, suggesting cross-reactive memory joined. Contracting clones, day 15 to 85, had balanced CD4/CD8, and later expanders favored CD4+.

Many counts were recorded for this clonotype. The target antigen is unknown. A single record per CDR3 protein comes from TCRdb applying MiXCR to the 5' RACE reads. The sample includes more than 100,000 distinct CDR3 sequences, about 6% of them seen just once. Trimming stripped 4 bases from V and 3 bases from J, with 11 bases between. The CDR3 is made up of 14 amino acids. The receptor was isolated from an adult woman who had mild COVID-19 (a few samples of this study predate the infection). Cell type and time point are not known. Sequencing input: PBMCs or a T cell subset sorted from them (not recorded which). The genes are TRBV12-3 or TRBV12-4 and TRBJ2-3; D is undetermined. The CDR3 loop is CASSSDWGTDTQYF. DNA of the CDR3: TGTGCCAGCAGTTCCGACTGGGGAACAGATACGCAGTATTTT.